A selection of T cell receptor beta chains follows, all from one sample in a study of T cell responses to AZD1222 COVID-19 vaccine. Clones were read by immunoSEQ multiplex PCR, and TCRdb kept only the in-frame ones, dropping some. The sample includes roughly 180,000 clones, 85% to 95% of them seen just once. This sample comprised peripheral blood, obtained on day 0 of AZD1222 vaccination. These receptor sequences come from an adult in good health. Each CDR3 is given with its conserved first and last residue. Each record gives: CDR3 length, J gene, clone size, V gene, D gene, CDR3 protein, CDR3 DNA. The D gene is left open where the match is weak. Clone size appears in some rows only: once, few, many, or a class for an expanded clone.

15	TRBJ2-1	NA	TRBV28	TRBD2	CASSLRSGTSNEQFF	TGTGCCAGCAGTTTACGTTCCGGGACTAGCAATGAGCAGTTCTTC
12	TRBJ2-1	NA	TRBV28	NA	CASSLGFGEQFF	TGTGCCAGCAGTTTAGGATTTGGGGAGCAGTTCTTC
14	TRBJ1-1	NA	TRBV29-1	NA	CSVPLEGVNTEAFF	TGCAGCGTGCCCCTTGAGGGCGTGAACACTGAAGCTTTCTTT
12	TRBJ2-7	NA	TRBV28	NA	CASSLGAGEQYF	TGTGCCAGCAGCCTGGGAGCTGGCGAGCAGTACTTC
18	TRBJ2-1	NA	TRBV10-3	TRBD2	CAITLTSGSSSPYNEQFF	TGTGCCATCACCTTGACTAGCGGGAGTTCTAGTCCCTACAATGAGCAGTTCTTC
13	TRBJ1-5	NA	TRBV27	NA	CASSSDSYQPQHF	TGTGCCAGCAGTTCCGACAGCTATCAGCCCCAGCATTTT
15	TRBJ2-2	NA	TRBV19	NA	CATTKTQRNTGELFF	TGTGCCACCACAAAGACCCAAAGGAACACCGGGGAGCTGTTTTTT
12	TRBJ2-3	NA	TRBV9	NA	CASRGETDTQYF	TGTGCCAGCAGGGGGGAGACAGATACGCAGTATTTT
13	TRBJ2-7	NA	TRBV10-3	NA	CAISGSASYEQYF	TGTGCCATCAGCGGATCAGCGAGCTACGAGCAGTACTTC
14	TRBJ2-7	NA	TRBV5-1	TRBD1	CASSLGQGFGEQYF	TGCGCCAGCAGCTTGGGACAGGGCTTTGGCGAGCAGTACTTC
15	TRBJ2-2	NA	TRBV9	NA	CASSVGGRGSGELFF	TGTGCCAGCAGCGTAGGTGGTAGGGGTTCCGGGGAGCTGTTTTTT
14	TRBJ1-6	few	TRBV9	NA	CASTPGNRLSPLHF	TGTGCCAGCACCCCAGGAAACAGGCTTTCACCCCTCCACTTT
11	TRBJ1-1	NA	TRBV19	NA	CASSRGTEAFF	TGTGCCAGTAGTAGGGGGACTGAAGCTTTCTTT
15	TRBJ2-3	NA	TRBV9	TRBD2	CASSGTSGFTDTQYF	TGTGCCAGCAGCGGGACTAGCGGTTTCACAGATACGCAGTATTTT
17	TRBJ2-3	NA	TRBV7-3	NA	CASSLGNRVPSTDTQYF	TGTGCCAGCAGCTTGGGAAACAGGGTCCCTAGCACAGATACGCAGTATTTT
15	TRBJ2-1	NA	TRBV29-1	TRBD2	CSVDSPSGSRNEQFF	TGCAGCGTTGACAGTCCTAGCGGGAGTAGGAATGAGCAGTTCTTC
15	TRBJ2-5	NA	TRBV6-5	TRBD2	CASSSQLAGVETQYF	TGTGCCAGCAGTTCCCAACTAGCGGGAGTTGAGACCCAGTACTTC
16	TRBJ2-3	NA	TRBV10-1	NA	CASSDSWGDSTDTQYF	TGCGCCAGCAGTGACTCGTGGGGGGATAGCACAGATACGCAGTATTTT
17	TRBJ2-1	NA	TRBV7-3	TRBD2	CASSLLPGLADNNEQFF	TGTGCCAGCAGCTTATTACCCGGACTAGCGGACAACAATGAGCAGTTCTTC
14	TRBJ2-7	NA	TRBV19	TRBD2	CASSIPASGSEQYF	TGTGCCAGTAGTATCCCGGCTAGCGGGAGCGAGCAGTACTTC
15	TRBJ2-1	NA	TRBV6-1	NA	CASSEPWERDNEQFF	TGTGCCAGCAGTGAACCCTGGGAGCGCGACAATGAGCAGTTCTTC
15	TRBJ2-7	NA	TRBV5-6	TRBD1	CASKSYRGRSYEQYF	TGTGCCAGCAAATCCTACAGGGGACGAAGCTACGAGCAGTACTTC
14	TRBJ2-3	NA	TRBV13	NA	CASSYSSGLGTQYF	TGTGCCAGCAGCTACAGTAGTGGCCTGGGTACGCAGTATTTT
11	TRBJ1-5	NA	TRBV28	NA	CASTSTQPQHF	TGTGCCAGCACTTCGACTCAGCCCCAGCATTTT
15	TRBJ2-7	NA	TRBV28	TRBD2	CASSLPPGLAYEQYF	TGTGCCAGCAGTCTCCCTCCGGGACTAGCGTACGAGCAGTACTTC
14	TRBJ1-4	NA	TRBV28	NA	CASSLRRSWEKLFF	TGTGCCAGCAGTTTAAGGAGATCATGGGAAAAACTGTTTTTT
15	TRBJ2-1	NA	TRBV5-4	NA	CASSTRRGLGNEQFF	TGTGCCAGCAGCACCCGGCGGGGCTTAGGGAATGAGCAGTTCTTC
15	TRBJ2-7	NA	TRBV4-2	NA	CASSQETWSSYEQYF	TGTGCCAGCAGCCAAGAAACTTGGAGCTCCTACGAGCAGTACTTC
16	TRBJ2-7	NA	TRBV5-8	TRBD1	CASSPDFWTGGGEQYF	TGTGCCAGCAGCCCCGACTTTTGGACAGGGGGTGGGGAGCAGTACTTC
17	TRBJ2-1	NA	TRBV7-9	NA	CASSLAVGGGSYNEQFF	TGTGCCAGCAGCTTAGCGGTGGGAGGGGGCTCCTACAATGAGCAGTTCTTC
14	TRBJ1-6	NA	TRBV6-5	NA	CASSGSRGNSPLHF	TGTGCCAGCAGCGGCTCCAGGGGAAATTCACCCCTCCACTTT
13	TRBJ2-7	NA	TRBV5-6	NA	CASTSSETYEQYF	TGTGCCAGCACCTCCTCGGAAACCTACGAGCAGTACTTC
16	TRBJ2-7	NA	TRBV19	TRBD1	CASSTRDRGGQYEQYF	TGTGCCAGTAGTACACGGGACAGGGGTGGACAGTACGAGCAGTACTTC
13	TRBJ1-5	NA	TRBV28	NA	CASSPLGNQPQHF	TGTGCCAGCAGTCCCTTAGGCAATCAGCCCCAGCATTTT
14	TRBJ2-7	once	TRBV30	TRBD1	CAWSAGQGAYEQYF	TGTGCCTGGAGCGCGGGACAGGGTGCCTACGAGCAGTACTTC
14	TRBJ2-1	NA	TRBV11-2	NA	CASSSVRQYNEQFF	TGTGCCAGCAGCTCCGTAAGACAGTACAATGAGCAGTTCTTC
16	TRBJ1-5	NA	TRBV4-2	NA	CASSPRGGGINQPQHF	TGTGCCAGCAGCCCGAGGGGGGGAGGGATCAATCAGCCCCAGCATTTT
16	TRBJ2-1	NA	TRBV6-2/TRBV6-3	NA	CASSYTALPPYNEQFF	TGTGCCAGCAGTTATACGGCTTTACCTCCCTACAATGAGCAGTTCTTC
16	TRBJ1-1	NA	TRBV7-9	NA	CASSSLTPRTNTEAFF	TGTGCCAGCAGCTCGCTCACCCCTCGGACTAACACTGAAGCTTTCTTT
16	TRBJ1-1	NA	TRBV18	TRBD1	CASSQSRDSMNTEAFF	TGTGCCAGCTCACAGAGCCGGGACAGCATGAACACTGAAGCTTTCTTT
14	TRBJ1-1	NA	TRBV5-1	TRBD1	CASSNGQEGTEAFF	TGCGCCAGCAGCAATGGACAGGAGGGCACTGAAGCTTTCTTT
15	TRBJ2-2	NA	TRBV6-5	NA	CASSLPQGNTGELFF	TGTGCCAGCAGCCTCCCTCAGGGGAACACCGGGGAGCTGTTTTTT
18	TRBJ2-2	NA	TRBV10-2	TRBD2	CASSVAGGPRGRTGELFF	TGCGCCAGCAGTGTCGCGGGAGGCCCCCGGGGGAGGACCGGGGAGCTGTTTTTT
15	TRBJ2-5	NA	TRBV18	TRBD1	CASSPIRTGQETQYF	TGTGCCAGCTCACCAATCCGGACAGGGCAAGAGACCCAGTACTTC
13	TRBJ2-7	NA	TRBV10-1	NA	CASSGSPPYEQYF	TGCGCCAGCAGTGGCAGCCCTCCCTACGAGCAGTACTTC
13	TRBJ1-2	NA	TRBV7-9	NA	CASSSTPNYGYTF	TGTGCCAGCAGCTCGACACCAAACTATGGCTACACCTTC
17	TRBJ1-2	NA	TRBV27	TRBD1	CATLGRGTGERVYGYTF	TGTGCCACCCTCGGGAGGGGGACAGGGGAACGGGTCTATGGCTACACCTTC
15	TRBJ1-4	NA	TRBV2	NA	CASSEQVTTNEKLFF	TGTGCCAGCAGTGAACAGGTTACAACTAATGAAAAACTGTTTTTT
13	TRBJ1-1	NA	TRBV9	NA	CASSVVGGSEAFF	TGTGCCAGCAGCGTAGTGGGGGGCAGTGAAGCTTTCTTT
14	TRBJ2-7	few	TRBV4-1	TRBD1	CASSLTGGLDEQYF	TGCGCCAGCAGCCTCACAGGGGGACTTGACGAGCAGTACTTC
17	TRBJ1-3	NA	TRBV20-1	NA	CSASARGTPYSGNTIYF	TGCAGTGCTAGTGCCCGAGGGACTCCCTACTCTGGAAACACCATATATTTT
14	TRBJ1-1	NA	TRBV5-8	NA	CASSAGTLNTEAFF	TGTGCCAGCAGCGCAGGGACACTGAACACTGAAGCTTTCTTT
14	TRBJ2-2	NA	TRBV5-1	NA	CASKVGAVTGELFF	TGCGCCAGCAAGGTGGGAGCTGTGACCGGGGAGCTGTTTTTT